What follows is one T cell receptor beta chain and its context. This sequence may be a read error, since a much larger clone differs from it by one base. This entry comes from a study of T-cell reconstitution after alpha-beta-depleted transplantation in children. During its preparation, the TCRbeta library received unique molecular identifiers. TCRdb itself ran the PCR reads through MiXCR, one entry per CDR3 protein. The sample shows approximately 240,000 distinct CDR3 sequences, around 8.9% of them seen only once. CDR3 length equals 12 residues. CDR1 is SGDLS and CDR2 is YYNGEE in the germline V gene.

The sample consisted of PBMCs from the stem cell graft donor, taken from the stem cell graft. The chain has TRBV9 and TRBJ2-7, with TRBD1 as a possible D gene (6 bases). The clonotype was recovered from a human donor who donated a stem cell graft to a child with SCID. As DNA, the CDR3 is TGTGCCAGCAGCGCAACAGGGAACGAGCGGTACTTC. As protein: CASSATGNERYF. Complete variable domain (other parts from reference TRBV9 and TRBJ2-7): DSGVTQTPKHLITATGQRVTLRCSPRSGDLSVYWYQQSLDQGLQFLIQYYNGEERAKGNILERFSAQQFPDLHSELNLSSLELGDSALYFCASSATGNERYFGPGTRLTVT.